These 16 T cell receptor beta chains originate from one sample sequenced in a study of early T cells in non-severe SARS-CoV-2 infection. TCRdb redid the calling of the 5' RACE reads with MiXCR, one entry per CDR3 protein. Of fewer than 80,000 distinct CDR3 sequences in the sample, around a tenth were seen once. The sample was whole blood. These receptors were collected from an adult who was a healthcare worker with PCR-confirmed SARS-CoV-2 infection or an uninfected control (not recorded which).

This clonotype was recorded at least ten times. The CDR3 coding sequence is TGCAGCGTTGAATCGGGGTCTTTGACTGAAGCTTTCTTT. Protein product: CSVESGSLTEAFF. The chain combines TRBV29-1 with TRBJ1-1; D is uncertain. The CDR3 runs to 13 residues. Germline V CDR1 and CDR2: SQVTM, ANQGSEA. The V end was cut by 2 bases, the J end by 5 bases, with 12 bases between.

This clonotype was counted many times. V and J are TRBV20-1 and TRBJ2-3; 11 bases match TRBD2. The CDR3 is 17 residues long. Germline CDR1 DFQATT, CDR2 SNEGSKA (reference sequence). V lost 3 bases, J lost 2 bases, and 10 bases stayed unmatched. CDR3 sequence reads: CSASGVSGGEITDTQYF. CDR3 in DNA: TGCAGTGCTAGTGGCGTTAGCGGGGGGGAAATCACAGATACGCAGTATTTT.

This clonotype was counted many times. J is TRBJ2-1 and V is TRBV2; TRBD2 might be the D (6 bases). V was clipped by 8 bases and J by 8 bases, with 22 bases between them. The CDR3 runs 15 residues. Germline CDR1 SNHLY, CDR2 FYNNEI. The CDR3 nucleotides are TGTGCCAGCTTTCGACTGACCCCCTGGGGGGATGAGCAGTTCTTC. Protein product: CASFRLTPWGDEQFF.

The chain has TRBV5-1 and TRBJ2-3; 13 bases align to TRBD2. CDR1 SGHRS and CDR2 YFSETQ come from the germline V gene. V was pared by 3 bases and J by 1 base, with 8 bases of the junction left unmatched. The CDR3 has 18 amino acids. The CDR3 spells CASSSRPTSGGRTDTQYF. In DNA, the CDR3 is TGCGCCAGCAGCTCGAGACCGACTAGCGGGGGGCGCACAGATACGCAGTATTTT. The full variable domain, rest sourced from reference TRBV5-1 and TRBJ2-3, is KAGVTQTPRYLIKTRGQQVTLSCSPISGHRSVSWYQQTPGQGLQFLFEYFSETQRNKGNFPGRFSGRQFSNSRSEMNVSTLELGDSALYLCASSSRPTSGGRTDTQYFGPGTRLTVL.

Many counts were recorded for this clonotype. The chain carries TRBV7-6 and TRBJ1-1; 11 bases line up with TRBD1. Germline V gives CDR1 SGHVS, CDR2 FNYEAQ. V gave up 5 bases and J gave up 4 bases; unmatched junction bases: 6. The CDR3 contains 15 residues. DNA of the CDR3: TGTGCCAGCAGCCAGGGGGGACAGGGGGGCACTGAAGCTTTCTTT. Translated, it gives CASSQGGQGGTEAFF. Drawing the rest from reference TRBV7-6 and TRBJ1-1, the complete variable domain is GAGVSQSPRYKVTKRGQDVALRCDPISGHVSLYWYRQALGQGPEFLTYFNYEAQQDKSGLPNDRFSAERPEGSISTLTIQRTEQRDSAMYRCASSQGGQGGTEAFFGQGTRLTVV.

About this clonotype itself: At one end the junction does not follow the germline gene, possibly because of a read error. The chain joins TRBV12-3 or TRBV12-4 to TRBJ2-6, with D unresolved. The CDR3 covers 12 residues. CDR3 sequence: CTSHTGANVLTF. The CDR3 DNA sequence: TGTACCAGCCATACTGGGGCCAACGTCCTGACTTTC.

CDR3 coding DNA: TGTGCCAGCAGTGAATCTGGCGGCAATCAGCCCCAGCATTTT. Protein sequence: CASSESGGNQPQHF. The V and J genes are TRBV2 and TRBJ1-5; D is unresolved. Trimming stripped 2 bases from V and 2 bases from J, with 7 bases between. Germline CDR1 and CDR2: SNHLY and FYNNEI. This CDR3 region has 14 residues.

This clonotype has a count of ten or more. The V gene is TRBV20-1, the J gene TRBJ1-1; D remains unclear. V gave up 1 base and J gave up 5 bases, with 11 bases separating them. The CDR3 is made up of 13 amino acids. The germline CDR1 and CDR2 sequences are DFQATT and SNEGSKA (reference sequence). The CDR3 is CSARGGMWTEAFF. CDR3 nucleotide sequence: TGCAGTGCTAGAGGAGGGATGTGGACTGAAGCTTTCTTT.

This clonotype was picked up many times. V gene TRBV6-2 or TRBV6-3 combines with J gene TRBJ2-7, with 11 bases fitting TRBD2. Germline values: CDR1 MNHEY, CDR2 SVGEGT. The CDR3 is 17 residues long. With V trimmed by 2 bases and J by 2 bases, 8 bases remained unmatched. This chain's CDR3 is CASSYVTSGGDAYEQYF. CDR3 bases: TGTGCCAGCAGTTACGTTACTAGCGGGGGTGACGCCTACGAGCAGTACTTC.

This clonotype turned up a few times. This rearrangement joins TRBV6-2 or TRBV6-3 to TRBJ2-5, with 10 bases that match TRBD2. CDR3 length: 16 residues. The ends lost 2 bases at V and 4 bases at J; junction bases unmatched: 7. From germline, CDR1 is MNHEY and CDR2 SVGEGT. CDR3 loop: CASSYGLLAGIETQYF. The CDR3 DNA follows: TGTGCCAGCAGTTACGGACTACTAGCGGGAATAGAGACCCAGTACTTC.

This clonotype was seen a handful of times. CDR3 in amino acids: CASSHDRVREKLFF. CDR3 DNA sequence: TGTGCCAGCAGCCACGACAGGGTGAGGGAAAAACTGTTTTTT. The rearrangement links TRBV7-9 to TRBJ1-4; 7 positions agree with TRBD1. J was trimmed by 8 bases and V by 5 bases; bases with no gene match: 8. This CDR3 is built from 14 residues. Looked up from germline, CDR1 is SEHNR and CDR2 is FQNEAQ (reference sequence).

This clonotype was detected only a few times. The chain combines TRBV9 with TRBJ2-2, with a possible D match to TRBD1 (6 bases). Germline V lookup: CDR1 SGDLS, CDR2 YYNGEE. This CDR3 comprises 16 residues. V was clipped by 0 bases and J by 0 bases, with 9 bases between them. In DNA form, the CDR3 reads TGTGCCAGCAGCGTAGCGGCAGGGGCGAACACCGGGGAGCTGTTTTTT. The encoded protein is CASSVAAGANTGELFF.

This clonotype was detected many times. The gene calls are TRBV29-1 and TRBJ1-2; D perhaps matches TRBD1 (5 bases). Trimming stripped 4 bases from V and 5 bases from J, with 14 bases between. Germline V gene data show CDR1 as SQVTM and CDR2 as ANQGSEA. The CDR3 is 13 amino acids. The CDR3 is CSVGRRGGYGYTF. For the CDR3, the DNA is TGCAGCGTTGGTCGAAGGGGAGGATATGGCTACACCTTC.

This clonotype has at least ten counts. CDR3 in amino acids: CASSLTVAGGLDNEQFF. The CDR3 DNA is TGTGCCAGCAGCTTAACGGTAGCGGGAGGACTGGACAATGAGCAGTTCTTC. V gene TRBV7-8 combines with J gene TRBJ2-1; 10 nucleotides line up with TRBD2. Trimming cost V 2 bases and J 5 bases; bases outside gene matches: 9. This CDR3 region has 17 residues. Germline V CDR1 and CDR2: SGHVS, FQNEAQ.

This clonotype turned up a few times. V gene TRBV19 combines with J gene TRBJ2-3, with 8 nucleotides matching TRBD2. Germline V CDR1 and CDR2: LNHDA, SQIVND (reference sequence). Trimming took 9 bases from V and 2 from J; bases not matched to a gene: 7. The CDR3 runs 14 residues. The DNA of the CDR3 is TGTGCCAGCCAAACTAGCGGTGCCACAGATACGCAGTATTTT. Amino acid sequence: CASQTSGATDTQYF.

This chain connects TRBV10-3 to TRBJ2-7; TRBD2 aligns across 10 bases. Germline-derived CDR1 and CDR2 are ENHRY and SYGVKD. The CDR3 covers 16 residues. The ends lost 3 bases at V and 0 bases at J; junction bases unmatched: 5. In nucleotides, the CDR3 is TGTGCCATCAGTGATATAGCGGGGGGATTCTCCTACGAGCAGTACTTC. Translating it yields CAISDIAGGFSYEQYF.